This T cell receptor (beta chain) came from a study of esophageal squamous cell carcinoma under preoperative chemotherapy. TCRdb passed the PCR reads through MiXCR, listing each CDR3 protein once. The profile shows 10,000 to 15,000 distinct CDR3 sequences, under 65% of them singletons. This clonotype occurred once. The ends lost 7 bases at V and 6 bases at J; junction bases unmatched: 6. Germline V CDR1 and CDR2: MNHNS, SASEGT. The length of the CDR3 is 14 residues. Time point reported: before preoperative PTX-NDP chemotherapy. The source is a human donor with esophageal squamous cell carcinoma. The donor label of this sample is uncertain. This sample was taken from a patient given preoperative chemotherapy. This chain connects TRBV6-1 to TRBJ2-1; 10 bases are a match to TRBD1. The CDR3 spells CASNPGQGINEQFF. The CDR3, as DNA: TGTGCCAGCAATCCGGGACAGGGGATCAATGAGCAGTTCTTC.